Given below is one TCR beta chain in context. This sample stems from a study of blood T cell repertoires in COVID-19. Germline CDR1 and CDR2: SQVTM and ANQGSEA. This CDR3 has 13 residues. V lost 6 bases and J 0 bases, leaving 11 bases between the germline ends. Clones were sequenced by immunoSEQ multiplex PCR, and TCRdb holds only the in-frame ones, with some missing. Among about 280,000 clones listed, approximately 85% were seen once. Sequencing used peripheral blood. The source of this sequence is a man between 18 and 35 years old with active or convalescent COVID-19. The chain recombines TRBV29-1 with TRBJ1-2; D unresolved. As DNA, the CDR3 is TGCAGCGTCCTAGCAGGAACTAACTATGGCTACACCTTC. It specifies CSVLAGTNYGYTF.